The 18 T cell receptor beta chains below all came from one sample that was sequenced in a study of PD-1 blockade in classical Hodgkin lymphoma. Time point given: cycle 4 day 1 (C4D1), after less than seven weeks of nivolumab. Each patient experienced a relapse that followed autologous stem cell transplantation, and brentuximab vedotin exposure varied. Repertoires were generated with immunoSEQ multiplex PCR, while TCRdb's copy carries only in-frame clones and drops some. The data hold roughly 100,000 clones, with under 95% observed a single time. The sample was peripheral blood mononuclear cells (PBMCs), taken before the fourth cycle of nivolumab. The receptors stem from a human donor with classical Hodgkin lymphoma.

The chain recombines TRBV28 with TRBJ1-5, with TRBD1 as a possible D gene (6 bases). Trimming stripped 1 base from V and 6 bases from J, with 16 bases between. This CDR3 spans 16 amino acids. Germline V gene lookup returns CDR1 MDHEN and CDR2 SYDVKM. CDR3 loop: CASSLSIGRGGQPQHF. The CDR3 region has the DNA TGTGCCAGCAGTTTATCTATAGGCAGGGGAGGTCAGCCCCAGCATTTT.

The rearrangement joins TRBV28 to TRBJ2-7; 8 bases map to TRBD2. The CDR3 is 16 residues long. After removal of 4 bases from V and 3 bases from J, the junction contained 11 bases not matched to a gene. The germline CDR1 and CDR2 sequences are MDHEN and SYDVKM. In DNA, the CDR3 is TGTGCCAGCAGTTACGGGCTGGGACTAGGGGTCTACGAGCAGTACTTC. It codes for CASSYGLGLGVYEQYF.

The chain recombines TRBV28 with TRBJ2-3; perhaps TRBD1 as D (6 bases). Per germline, CDR1 MDHEN and CDR2 SYDVKM. The V end was cut by 7 bases, the J end by 2 bases, with 19 bases between. This CDR3 spans 16 amino acids. This CDR3 reads CASNPVTGSSTDTQYF. CDR3 sequence (DNA): TGTGCCAGCAACCCCGTGACAGGATCCTCCACAGATACGCAGTATTTT.

This sequence joins TRBV4-2 and TRBJ2-3; 11 nucleotides line up with TRBD2. Looked up from germline, CDR1 is LGHNA and CDR2 is YNFKEQ. The CDR3 length is 19 residues. The junction had 12 bases not matched to a gene; V was cut back by 4 bases and J by 0 bases. The chain's CDR3 is CASSPVSGTSGTSTDTQYF. Here the CDR3 DNA reads TGTGCCAGCAGCCCTGTCTCCGGGACTAGCGGTACTAGCACAGATACGCAGTATTTT.

As concerns this clone: One end of the junction is discordant with germline, which a read error may explain. This sequence joins TRBV6-1 and TRBJ2-5; D assignment may be TRBD1 or TRBD2 (6 bases each). The germline CDR1 and CDR2 sequences are MNHNS and SASEGT. The CDR3 totals 16 residues. In DNA, the CDR3 is TGTGCCAGCAGCGAAGAAGGTCCGGGGGCCCGGGAGACCCAGTACTTC. Protein sequence: CASSEEGPGARETQYF.

The rearrangement links TRBV19 to TRBJ1-5; 9 bases are shared with TRBD1. The CDR3 runs 15 residues. Per the germline V gene, CDR1 is LNHDA and CDR2 is SQIVND (reference sequence). After removal of 7 bases from V and 3 bases from J, the junction contained 7 bases not matched to a gene. CDR3 residues: CASNSGTGNNQPQHF. The CDR3 DNA sequence: TGTGCCAGTAACTCCGGGACAGGGAACAATCAGCCCCAGCATTTT.

V is TRBV27 and J is TRBJ2-7; 7 bases map to TRBD1. The CDR3 extends over 16 amino acids. Germline V lookup: CDR1 MNHEY, CDR2 SMNVEV (reference sequence). V dropped 5 bases and J dropped 1; count of bases not matched to a gene: 11. The CDR3 is CASSPSTGDTSYEQYF. DNA for the CDR3: TGTGCCAGCAGTCCCTCAACAGGGGATACTTCCTACGAGCAGTACTTC.

The rearrangement joins TRBV10-1 to TRBJ2-7; D could derive from TRBD1 or TRBD2 (5 bases each). Germline V CDR1 and CDR2: WNHNN, SYGVQD (reference sequence). V lost 9 bases and J lost 2, with 14 bases in between. This CDR3 is built from 13 residues. The CDR3 loop reads CARPSGTTYEQYF. CDR3 in DNA: TGCGCCAGACCCTCAGGGACGACCTACGAGCAGTACTTC.

The rearrangement uses TRBV19 and TRBJ2-1; D gene uncertain. Trimming took 2 bases from V and 0 from J, leaving 5 bases between them. Germline lookup yields CDR1 LNHDA and CDR2 SQIVND (reference sequence). This CDR3 region has 14 residues. The CDR3 nucleotides are TGTGCCAGTAGTATACTCCCCTCCTACAATGAGCAGTTCTTC. This codes for CASSILPSYNEQFF.

This clone was recorded only once. The genes are TRBV11-2 and TRBJ2-7, with 8 nucleotides matching TRBD1. Germline V gene data show CDR1 as SGHAT and CDR2 as FQNNGV. Losses at the gene ends were 4 bases for V and 2 bases for J; bases not matched to a gene: 7. The CDR3 totals 15 residues. The CDR3 sequence: CASSSAGTGTYEQYF. In DNA form, the CDR3 reads TGTGCCAGCAGCTCCGCCGGGACAGGTACCTACGAGCAGTACTTC.

This clone appeared once. The rearrangement links TRBV2 to TRBJ2-3; 7 nucleotides align to TRBD2. CDR1 and CDR2 (germline): SNHLY, FYNNEI. This CDR3 region has 18 residues. The V and J ends lost 2 bases and 2 bases, in that order; junction bases with no gene match: 13. CDR3 DNA: TGTGCCAGCAGTGAATTCAGGAAGCGGGGCCTAATCACAGATACGCAGTATTTT. Its translation: CASSEFRKRGLITDTQYF.

The gene calls are TRBV11-3 and TRBJ2-7; the match to TRBD1 covers 7 bases. There are 15 residues in the CDR3. Germline CDR1 reads SGHNT; CDR2 reads YENEEA. V dropped 1 base and J dropped 6; count of bases not matched to a gene: 9. The DNA for the CDR3 is TGTGCCAGCAGCTTAGCGCATGGGACAGCTGCCGAGCAGTACTTC. Protein product: CASSLAHGTAAEQYF. The complete variable domain, with remaining parts taken from reference TRBV11-3 and TRBJ2-7, reads EAGVVQSPRYKIIEKKQPVAFWCNPISGHNTLYWYLQNLGQGPELLIRYENEEAVDDSQLPKDRFSAERLKGVDSTLKIQPAELGDSAVYLCASSLAHGTAAEQYFGPGTRLTVT.

The V and J genes are TRBV5-1 and TRBJ1-4; D gene uncertain. V dropped 4 bases and J dropped 7 bases, with 14 bases sitting between them. The CDR3 runs 14 residues. Germline CDR1 reads SGHRS; CDR2 reads YFSETQ. The CDR3 protein is CASSPTTAVEKLFF. CDR3 DNA sequence: TGCGCCAGCAGCCCTACAACGGCAGTTGAAAAACTGTTTTTT.

The chain links TRBV5-1 to TRBJ2-1; D ambiguous. Germline V gives CDR1 SGHRS, CDR2 YFSETQ. V was pared by 4 bases and J by 9 bases, with 8 bases between. CDR3 length equals 11 residues. CDR3 nucleotide sequence: TGCGCCAGCAGCCCTGAGTTTGAGCAGTTCTTC. It yields the protein CASSPEFEQFF.

V is TRBV29-1 and J is TRBJ2-1, with 9 bases fitting TRBD1. V shed 3 bases and J 8 bases; nucleotides not matched to a gene: 8. The germline V gene has CDR1 SQVTM and CDR2 ANQGSEA. CDR3 length: 14 residues. The CDR3 reads CSVDGTGKRHEQFF. The CDR3 coding sequence is TGCAGCGTTGACGGGACAGGGAAAAGGCATGAGCAGTTCTTC.

The chain combines TRBV6-1 with TRBJ2-7; D unclear. From germline, CDR1 is MNHNS and CDR2 SASEGT. The V end was cut by 4 bases, the J end by 6 bases, with 16 bases between. The CDR3 length is 14 residues. CDR3 bases: TGTGCCAGCAGTGCAGTAGGAGTCGCCGGCGAGCAGTACTTC. Protein sequence: CASSAVGVAGEQYF.

This clone occurred once. An end of the junction differs from the germline gene, which may be a read error. This chain uses TRBV19 with TRBJ2-5; 9 nucleotides match TRBD1. CDR1 and CDR2 from the germline V gene are LNHDA and SQIVND (reference sequence). CDR3 length equals 14 residues. This CDR3 reads CASSIKGTGSGPNF. CDR3 nucleotides: TGTGCCAGTAGTATTAAAGGGACAGGGAGTGGGCCGAACTTC.

The rearrangement links TRBV29-1 to TRBJ2-2, with D uncertain. The CDR3 is made up of 14 amino acids. V was shortened by 3 bases and J by 3 bases, with 11 bases between the two germline ends. Germline CDR1 and CDR2: SQVTM and ANQGSEA. The CDR3 nucleotides read TGCAGCGTTGATGCTGGTCCCTACACCGGGGAGCTGTTTTTT. This sequence encodes CSVDAGPYTGELFF.